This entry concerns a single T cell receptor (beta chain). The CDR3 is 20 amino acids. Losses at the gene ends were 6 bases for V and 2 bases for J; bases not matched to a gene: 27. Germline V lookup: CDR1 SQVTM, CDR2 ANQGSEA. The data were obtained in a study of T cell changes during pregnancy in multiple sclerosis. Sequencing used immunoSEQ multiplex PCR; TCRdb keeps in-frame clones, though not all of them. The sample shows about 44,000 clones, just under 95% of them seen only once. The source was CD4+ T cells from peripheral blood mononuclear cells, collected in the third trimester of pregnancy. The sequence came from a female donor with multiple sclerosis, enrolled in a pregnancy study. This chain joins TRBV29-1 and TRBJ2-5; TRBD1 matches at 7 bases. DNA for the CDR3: TGCAGCGTGCCAGCTCGCCGGCCGGACAGGAACCCTGGTAGGCAAGAGACCCAGTACTTC. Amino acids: CSVPARRPDRNPGRQETQYF. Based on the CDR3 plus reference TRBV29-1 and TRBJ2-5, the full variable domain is SAVISQKPSRDICQRGTSLTIQCQVDSQVTMMFWYRQQPGQSLTLIATANQGSEATYESGFVIDKFPISRPNLTFSTLTVSNMSPEDSSIYLCSVPARRPDRNPGRQETQYFGPGTRLLVL.